The entry below gives a single T cell receptor (beta chain) sequence along with its context. This sample is drawn from a study of CD8 T cells in Susac syndrome. Random hexamers were used to reverse transcribe about 0.45 to 1 ug of RNA. With immunoSEQ multiplex PCR, TCR beta CDR3 was amplified across 54 Vbeta and 13 Jbeta. TCRdb redid the calling of the immunoSEQ multiplex PCR reads with MiXCR, one entry per CDR3 protein. The repertoire holds approximately 300,000 distinct CDR3 sequences, roughly 85% seen once, with 0.21% in the top ten. Patients with stable or active relapsing-remitting disease, all of them treatment-naive, made up the multiple sclerosis controls. Trimming at V came to 1 base and at J to 1 base, leaving 4 bases not matched to a gene. The CDR3 runs 17 residues. Germline CDR1 MNHEY, CDR2 SMNVEV (reference sequence).

Material: CD8+ T cells from PBMCs. The sequence derives from a human donor with multiple sclerosis. The chain recombines TRBV27 with TRBJ2-6; 7 nucleotides align to TRBD1. CDR3: CASSLWARGSGANVLTF. The CDR3 DNA is TGTGCCAGCAGTTTATGGGCCAGGGGGTCTGGGGCCAACGTCCTGACTTTC.